One T cell receptor (beta chain) is described in this entry. Its antigen is still unknown. No quality values exist for individual bases; no much larger clone is one base distant. The treatment or condition label on this specimen signifies: live attenuated yellow fever vaccine strain. At each blood-draw timepoint, two biological replicates of bulk PBMCs were collected. PBMCs were isolated from peripheral blood using a standard Ficoll-Paque protocol. TriZol was used to extract RNA from bulk PBMCs, CD4 and CD8 fractions, and dextramer-positive and dextramer-negative fractions. TCR cDNA was synthesized by 5'RACE template switching, through which a universal primer site and unique molecular identifiers were introduced. Priming of cDNA synthesis was performed from both the TCR alpha and TCR beta constant segments. Library amplification used two PCR steps, and the second PCR step added sample barcodes and sequencing adapters. Sequencing of the libraries was done on either Illumina HiSeq 2500 (2x100 bp) or NovaSeq (2x150 bp). On the study's bioinformatics: MIGEC handled demultiplexing of reads and collapsing into UMI consensus sequences, while MiXCR performed V(D)J alignment. Clonotypes responding to the vaccine were identified with edgeR on replicate PBMC samples, with the criteria of FDR below 0.01 and a log2 fold change above 5 up to day 15. Bulk clonotypes were assigned CD4 or CD8 identity according to which sequenced CD4 or CD8 repertoire held them at higher abundance. TCRdb trimmed public reads at Q25 via fastp, called clones via MiXCR and kept in-frame beta chains. Each entry merges the rows of one CDR3 protein and shows their most common DNA and genes. TCRdb's processing, not the authors', yielded these V and J calls. In all, the sample holds about 510,000 distinct CDR3 sequences, and 20% to 25% of those were seen once. Roughly a sixth of the sample is held by the ten biggest clonotypes.

The sample is drawn from a study of T cells after yellow fever vaccination (dated by TCRdb to between 2017 and 2020). For the wider study: Libraries from fractions with low cell numbers were prepared with the SMART-Seq v4 Ultra Low Input RNA kit. To follow T-cell clones before and after both primary and booster YFV17D yellow fever vaccination, bulk TCR alpha and beta repertoires underwent longitudinal sequencing. Two healthy male donors, one aged 18 to 29 and one aged 30 to 39 years, were included in the cohort. Blood was drawn at multiple timepoints before and after primary and secondary immunization, with bulk PBMC replicates and cell subsets isolated. Results the study describes overall, beyond this receptor: Only a couple of donors were included in the study, so the extent to which the findings can be generalized is limited. Computational filtering was needed because FACS-sorted repertoires could contain abundant contaminating clonotypes from the bulk population. Most clones expanded after primary vaccination were re-detected after the booster (about 96% of CD4 and around 88% of CD8), suggesting broad memory maintenance. The secondary T-cell response was found to be weaker but faster than the primary response, with a peak reached on day 5 rather than on day 15. A small fraction of clonotypes appeared in both the CD4 and CD8 compartments, likely as a result of convergent recombination.

The specimen was PBMCs, collected approximately 20 days after the first yellow fever vaccination. This sequence originates from a man younger than 35 who received the YFV17D yellow fever vaccine.

The nucleotide sequence reads as follows: TGTGCCACCAGTGGAATAGGCGGGGGGCCAGATACGCAGTATTTT. Its protein is CATSGIGGGPDTQYF. The rearranged segments are TRBV24-1 and TRBJ2-3, and 8 junctional nucleotides match TRBD2. Looking up the germline V gene yields CDR1 KGHDR and CDR2 SFDVKD. The CDR3 runs 15 amino acids, cysteine and phenylalanine included. The CDR3 DNA has 45 bases and is translated from base 1. V trim: 5 bases; J trim: 4 bases; unmatched bases: 7.